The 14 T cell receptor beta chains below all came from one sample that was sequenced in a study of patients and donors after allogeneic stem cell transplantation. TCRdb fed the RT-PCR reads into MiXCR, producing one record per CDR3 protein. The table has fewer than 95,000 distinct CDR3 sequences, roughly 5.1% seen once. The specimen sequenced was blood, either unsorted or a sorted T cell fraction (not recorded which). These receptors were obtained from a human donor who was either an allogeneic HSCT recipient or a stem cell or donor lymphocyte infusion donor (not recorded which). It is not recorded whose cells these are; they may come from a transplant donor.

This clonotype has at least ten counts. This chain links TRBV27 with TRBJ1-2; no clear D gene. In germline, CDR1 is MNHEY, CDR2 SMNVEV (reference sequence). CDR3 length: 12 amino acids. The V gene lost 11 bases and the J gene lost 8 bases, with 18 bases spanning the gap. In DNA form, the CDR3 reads TGTGCCGTACGGGCCTCTATGGGAGGCTACACCTTC. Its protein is CAVRASMGGYTF.

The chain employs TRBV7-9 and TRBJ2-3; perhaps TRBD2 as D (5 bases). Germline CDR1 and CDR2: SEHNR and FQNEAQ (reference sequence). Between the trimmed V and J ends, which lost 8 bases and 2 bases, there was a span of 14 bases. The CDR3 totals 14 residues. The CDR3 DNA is TGTGCCAGCCGCCGGGGAGAGTCCACAGATACGCAGTATTTT. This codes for CASRRGESTDTQYF. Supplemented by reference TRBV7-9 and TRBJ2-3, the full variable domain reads DTGVSQNPRHKITKRGQNVTFRCDPISEHNRLYWYRQTLGQGPEFLTYFQNEAQLEKSRLLSDRFSAERPKGSFSTLEIQRTEQGDSAMYLCASRRGESTDTQYFGPGTRLTVL.

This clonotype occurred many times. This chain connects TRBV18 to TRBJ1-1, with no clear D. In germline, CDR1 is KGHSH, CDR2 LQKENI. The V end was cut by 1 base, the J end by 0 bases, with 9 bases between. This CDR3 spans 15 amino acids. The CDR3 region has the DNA TGTGCCAGCTCACCACTGGGCCATATGAACACTGAAGCTTTCTTT. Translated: CASSPLGHMNTEAFF.

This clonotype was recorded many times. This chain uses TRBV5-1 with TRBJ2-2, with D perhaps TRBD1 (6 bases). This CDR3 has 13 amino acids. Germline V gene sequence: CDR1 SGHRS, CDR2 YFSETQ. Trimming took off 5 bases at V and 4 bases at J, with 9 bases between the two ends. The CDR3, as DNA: TGCGCCAGCAGTAGACAGGCCACCGGGGAGCTGTTTTTT. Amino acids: CASSRQATGELFF.

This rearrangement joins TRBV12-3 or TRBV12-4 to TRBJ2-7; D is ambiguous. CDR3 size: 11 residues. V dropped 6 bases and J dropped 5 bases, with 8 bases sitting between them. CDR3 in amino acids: CASSLRDEQYF. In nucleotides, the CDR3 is TGTGCCAGCAGCCTAAGGGACGAGCAGTACTTC.

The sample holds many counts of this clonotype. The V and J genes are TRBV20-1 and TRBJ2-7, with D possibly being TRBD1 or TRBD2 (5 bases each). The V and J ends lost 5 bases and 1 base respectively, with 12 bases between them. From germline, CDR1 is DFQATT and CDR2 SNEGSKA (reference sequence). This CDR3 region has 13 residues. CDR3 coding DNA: TGCAGTGCTCCCCGGGACGATTCCTACGAGCAGTACTTC. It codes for CSAPRDDSYEQYF.

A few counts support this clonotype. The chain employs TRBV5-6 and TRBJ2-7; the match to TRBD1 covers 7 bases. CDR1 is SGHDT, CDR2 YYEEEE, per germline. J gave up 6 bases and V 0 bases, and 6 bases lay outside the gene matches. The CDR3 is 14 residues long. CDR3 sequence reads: CASSLVPTGAEQYF. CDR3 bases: TGTGCCAGCAGCTTGGTCCCCACAGGGGCCGAGCAGTACTTC.

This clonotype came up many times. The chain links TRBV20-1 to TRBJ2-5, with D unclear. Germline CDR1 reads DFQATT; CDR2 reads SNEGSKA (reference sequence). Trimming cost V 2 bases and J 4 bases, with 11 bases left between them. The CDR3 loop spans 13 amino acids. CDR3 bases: TGCAGTGCTAGATGGGTTTCCCCAGAGACCCAGTACTTC. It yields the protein CSARWVSPETQYF.

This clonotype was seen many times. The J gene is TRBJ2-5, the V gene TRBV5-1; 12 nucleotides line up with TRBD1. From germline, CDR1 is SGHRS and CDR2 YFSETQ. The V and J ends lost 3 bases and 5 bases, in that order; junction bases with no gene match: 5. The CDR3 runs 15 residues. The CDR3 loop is CASSSRGTGGETQYF. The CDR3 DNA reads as TGCGCCAGCAGCTCCCGTGGGACAGGGGGCGAGACCCAGTACTTC.

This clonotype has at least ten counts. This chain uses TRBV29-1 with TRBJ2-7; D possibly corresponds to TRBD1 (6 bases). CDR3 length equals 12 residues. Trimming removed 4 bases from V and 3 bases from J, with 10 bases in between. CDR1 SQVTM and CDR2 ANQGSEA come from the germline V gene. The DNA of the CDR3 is TGCAGCGTTGCGGGACATCGCTACGAGCAGTACTTC. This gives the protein CSVAGHRYEQYF.

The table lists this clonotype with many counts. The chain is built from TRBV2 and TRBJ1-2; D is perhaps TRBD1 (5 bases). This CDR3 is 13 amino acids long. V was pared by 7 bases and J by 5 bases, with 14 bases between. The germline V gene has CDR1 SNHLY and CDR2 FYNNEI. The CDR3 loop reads CASKATESYGYTF. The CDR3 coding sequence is TGTGCCAGCAAGGCGACAGAAAGTTATGGCTACACCTTC.

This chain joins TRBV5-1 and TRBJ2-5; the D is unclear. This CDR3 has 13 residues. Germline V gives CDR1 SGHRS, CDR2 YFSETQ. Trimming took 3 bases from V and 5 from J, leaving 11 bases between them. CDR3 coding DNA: TGCGCCAGCAGCTCCCCCGTAAGGGAGACCCAGTACTTC. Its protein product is CASSSPVRETQYF.

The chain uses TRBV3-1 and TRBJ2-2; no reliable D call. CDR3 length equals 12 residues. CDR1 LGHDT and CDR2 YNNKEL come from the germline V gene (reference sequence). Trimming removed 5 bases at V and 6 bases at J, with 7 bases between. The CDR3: CASSYASGELFF. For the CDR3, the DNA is TGTGCCAGCAGCTACGCGTCCGGGGAGCTGTTTTTT.

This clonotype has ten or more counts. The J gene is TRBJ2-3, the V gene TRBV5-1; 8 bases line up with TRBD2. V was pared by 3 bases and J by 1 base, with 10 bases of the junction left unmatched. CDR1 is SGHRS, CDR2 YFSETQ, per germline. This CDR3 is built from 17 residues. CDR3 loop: CASSYSQAGAGTDTQYF. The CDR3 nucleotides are TGCGCCAGCAGCTACTCACAAGCGGGGGCCGGCACAGATACGCAGTATTTT.